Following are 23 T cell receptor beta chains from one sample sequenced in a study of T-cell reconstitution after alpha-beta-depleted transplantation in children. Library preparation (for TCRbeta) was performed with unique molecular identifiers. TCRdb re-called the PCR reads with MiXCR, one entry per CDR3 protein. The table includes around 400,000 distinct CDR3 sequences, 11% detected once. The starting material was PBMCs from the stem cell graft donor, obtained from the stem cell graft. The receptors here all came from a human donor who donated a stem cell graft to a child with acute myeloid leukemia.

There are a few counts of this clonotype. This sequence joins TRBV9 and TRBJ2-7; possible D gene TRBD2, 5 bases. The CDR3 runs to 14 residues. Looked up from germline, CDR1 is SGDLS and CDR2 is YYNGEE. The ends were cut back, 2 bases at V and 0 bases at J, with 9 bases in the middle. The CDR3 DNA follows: TGTGCCAGCAGCGTGGGAGCGACCTCCTACGAGCAGTACTTC. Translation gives CASSVGATSYEQYF.

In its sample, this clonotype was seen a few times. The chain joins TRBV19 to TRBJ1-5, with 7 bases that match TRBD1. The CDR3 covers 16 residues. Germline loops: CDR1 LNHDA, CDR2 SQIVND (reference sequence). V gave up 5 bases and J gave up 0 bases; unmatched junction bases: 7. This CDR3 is CASSERTGYSNQPQHF. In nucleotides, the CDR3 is TGTGCCAGTAGTGAACGGACAGGTTATAGCAATCAGCCCCAGCATTTT.

The CDR3 is CASSYSMGQNAFF. CDR3 DNA: TGTGCCAGCAGTTACTCGATGGGTCAGAACGCTTTCTTT. The V call is TRBV6-5, the J call TRBJ1-1, with D unclear. The germline V and J ends were trimmed by 0 bases and 11 bases, with 13 bases remaining between them. This CDR3 region has 13 residues. Germline-derived CDR1 and CDR2 are MNHEY and SVGAGI.

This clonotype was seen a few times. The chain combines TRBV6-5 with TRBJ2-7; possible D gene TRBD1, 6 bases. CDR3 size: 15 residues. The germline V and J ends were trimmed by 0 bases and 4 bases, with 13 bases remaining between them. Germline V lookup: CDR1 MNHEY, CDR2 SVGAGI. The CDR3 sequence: CASSYSDGTPYEQYF. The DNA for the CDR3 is TGTGCCAGCAGTTACTCTGATGGGACACCTTACGAGCAGTACTTC.

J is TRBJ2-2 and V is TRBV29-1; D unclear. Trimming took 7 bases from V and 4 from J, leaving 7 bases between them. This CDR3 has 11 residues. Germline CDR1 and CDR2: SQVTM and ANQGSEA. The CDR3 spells CSGRTTGELFF. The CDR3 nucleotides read TGCAGCGGCCGGACCACCGGGGAGCTGTTTTTT.

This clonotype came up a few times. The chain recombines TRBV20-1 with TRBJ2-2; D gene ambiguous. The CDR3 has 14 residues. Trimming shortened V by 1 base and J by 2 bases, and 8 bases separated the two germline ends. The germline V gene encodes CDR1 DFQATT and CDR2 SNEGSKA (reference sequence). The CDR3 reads CSARAIENTGELFF. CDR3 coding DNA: TGCAGTGCTAGAGCTATAGAAAACACCGGGGAGCTGTTTTTT.

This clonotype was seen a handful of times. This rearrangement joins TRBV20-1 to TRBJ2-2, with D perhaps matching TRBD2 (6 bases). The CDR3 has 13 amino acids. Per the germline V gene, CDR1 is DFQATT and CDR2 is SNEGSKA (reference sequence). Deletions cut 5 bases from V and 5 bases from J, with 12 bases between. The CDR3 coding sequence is TGCAGTGCTCGGTGGAGCGGGACCGGGGAGCTGTTTTTT. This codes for CSARWSGTGELFF.

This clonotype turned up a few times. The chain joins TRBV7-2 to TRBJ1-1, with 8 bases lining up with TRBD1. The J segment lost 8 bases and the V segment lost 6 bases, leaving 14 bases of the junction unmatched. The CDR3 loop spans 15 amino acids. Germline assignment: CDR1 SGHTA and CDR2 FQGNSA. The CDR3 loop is CASRDLARGTGEAFF. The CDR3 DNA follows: TGTGCCAGCAGGGACTTGGCCCGCGGGACAGGAGAAGCTTTCTTT. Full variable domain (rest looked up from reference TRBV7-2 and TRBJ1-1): GAGVSQSPSNKVTEKGKDVELRCDPISGHTALYWYRQSLGQGLEFLIYFQGNSAPDKSGLPSDRFSAERTGGSVSTLTIQRTQQEDSAVYLCASRDLARGTGEAFFGQGTRLTVV.

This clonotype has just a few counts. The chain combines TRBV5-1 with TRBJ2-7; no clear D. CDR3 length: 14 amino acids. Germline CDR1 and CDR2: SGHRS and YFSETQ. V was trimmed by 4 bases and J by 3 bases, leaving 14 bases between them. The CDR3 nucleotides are TGCGCCAGCAGCCCAAGGACCCTGGGCTACGAGCAGTACTTC. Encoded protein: CASSPRTLGYEQYF.

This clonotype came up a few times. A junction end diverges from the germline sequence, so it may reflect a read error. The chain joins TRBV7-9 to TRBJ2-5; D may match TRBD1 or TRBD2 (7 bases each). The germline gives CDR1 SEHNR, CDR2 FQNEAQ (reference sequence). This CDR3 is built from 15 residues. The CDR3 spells CASSLNRGLQGTQYF. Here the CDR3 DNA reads TGTGCCAGCAGCCTGAACAGGGGACTACAAGGGACCCAGTACTTC. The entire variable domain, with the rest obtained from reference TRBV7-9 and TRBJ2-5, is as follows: DTGVSQNPRHKITKRGQNVTFRCDPISEHNRLYWYRQTLGQGPEFLTYFQNEAQLEKSRLLSDRFSAERPKGSFSTLEIQRTEQGDSAMYLCASSLNRGLQGTQYFGPGTRLLVL.

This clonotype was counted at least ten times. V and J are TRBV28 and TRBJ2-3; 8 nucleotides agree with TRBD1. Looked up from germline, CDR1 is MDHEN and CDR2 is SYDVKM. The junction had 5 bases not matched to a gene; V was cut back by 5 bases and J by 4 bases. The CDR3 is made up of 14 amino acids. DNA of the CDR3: TGTGCCAGCAGTGCAGGGGGCTGGGCAGATACGCAGTATTTT. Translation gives CASSAGGWADTQYF.

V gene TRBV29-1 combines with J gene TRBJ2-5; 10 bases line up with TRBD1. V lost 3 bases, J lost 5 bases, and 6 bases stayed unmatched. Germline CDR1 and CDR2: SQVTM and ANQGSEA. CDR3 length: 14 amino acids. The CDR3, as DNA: TGCAGCGTTGAGGGGACAGGGGTCGTCGAGACCCAGTACTTC. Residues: CSVEGTGVVETQYF.

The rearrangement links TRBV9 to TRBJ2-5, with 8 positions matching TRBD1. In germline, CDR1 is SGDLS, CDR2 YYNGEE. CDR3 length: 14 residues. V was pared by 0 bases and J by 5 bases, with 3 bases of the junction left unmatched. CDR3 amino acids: CASSVGQGRETQYF. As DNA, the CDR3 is TGTGCCAGCAGCGTAGGACAGGGGAGGGAGACCCAGTACTTC.

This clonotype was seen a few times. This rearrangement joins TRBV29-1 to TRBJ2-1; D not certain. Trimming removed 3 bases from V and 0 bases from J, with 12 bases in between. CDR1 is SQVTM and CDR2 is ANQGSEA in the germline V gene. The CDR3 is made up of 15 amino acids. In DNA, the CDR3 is TGCAGCGTTGATTCGGCGGTCAGCTCCTACAATGAGCAGTTCTTC. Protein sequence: CSVDSAVSSYNEQFF.

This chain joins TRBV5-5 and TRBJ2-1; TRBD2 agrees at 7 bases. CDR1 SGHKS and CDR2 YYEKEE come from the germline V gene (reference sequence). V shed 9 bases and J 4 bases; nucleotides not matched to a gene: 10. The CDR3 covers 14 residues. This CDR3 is CATGAGVGYNEQFF. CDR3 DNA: TGTGCCACCGGGGCGGGAGTGGGGTACAATGAGCAGTTCTTC.

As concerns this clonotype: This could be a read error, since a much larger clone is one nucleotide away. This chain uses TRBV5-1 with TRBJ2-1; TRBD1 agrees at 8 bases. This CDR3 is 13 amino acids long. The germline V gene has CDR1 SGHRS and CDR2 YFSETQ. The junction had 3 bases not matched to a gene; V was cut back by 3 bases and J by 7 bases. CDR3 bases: TGCGCCAGCAGCTCGTACAGGGGGAATGAGCAGTTCTTC. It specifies CASSSYRGNEQFF.

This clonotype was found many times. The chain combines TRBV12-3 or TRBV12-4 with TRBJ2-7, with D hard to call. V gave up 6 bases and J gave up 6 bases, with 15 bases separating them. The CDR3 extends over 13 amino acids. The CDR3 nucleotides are TGTGCCAGCAGCCGTGGGCTAACTGGCGAGCAGTACTTC. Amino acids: CASSRGLTGEQYF.

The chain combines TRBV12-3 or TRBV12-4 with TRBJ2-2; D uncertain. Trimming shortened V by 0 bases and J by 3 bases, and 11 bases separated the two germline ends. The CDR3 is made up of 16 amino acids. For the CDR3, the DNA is TGTGCCAGCAGTTTAGCGCTACAGACCCACACCGGGGAGCTGTTTTTT. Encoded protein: CASSLALQTHTGELFF.

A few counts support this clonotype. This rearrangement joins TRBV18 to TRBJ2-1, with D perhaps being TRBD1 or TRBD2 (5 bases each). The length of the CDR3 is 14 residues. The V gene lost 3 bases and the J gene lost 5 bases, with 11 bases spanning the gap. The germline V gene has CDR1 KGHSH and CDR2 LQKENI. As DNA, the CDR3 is TGTGCCAGCTCACCTGGGACGGACCACAATGAGCAGTTCTTC. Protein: CASSPGTDHNEQFF.

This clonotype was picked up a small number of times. The CDR3 sequence: CASSLAGTEAGELFF. The CDR3 coding sequence is TGCGCCAGCAGCTTGGCCGGGACGGAAGCCGGGGAGCTGTTTTTT. This chain joins TRBV5-1 and TRBJ2-2, with D tentatively TRBD1 or TRBD2 (5 bases each). Trimming removed 0 bases from V and 6 bases from J, with 12 bases in between. Per the germline V gene, CDR1 is SGHRS and CDR2 is YFSETQ. The CDR3 consists of 15 residues.

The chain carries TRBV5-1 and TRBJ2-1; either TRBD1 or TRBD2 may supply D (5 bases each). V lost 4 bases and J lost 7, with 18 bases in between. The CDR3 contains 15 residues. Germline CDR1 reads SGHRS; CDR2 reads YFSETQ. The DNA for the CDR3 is TGCGCCAGCAGCCTAACTCCCGGGAAGGGGAATGAGCAGTTCTTC. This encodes CASSLTPGKGNEQFF.

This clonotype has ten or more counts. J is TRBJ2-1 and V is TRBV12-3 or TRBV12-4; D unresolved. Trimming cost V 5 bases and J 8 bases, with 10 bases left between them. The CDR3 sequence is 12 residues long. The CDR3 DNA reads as TGTGCCAGCAGTAACGATGGGGATGAGCAGTTCTTC. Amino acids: CASSNDGDEQFF.

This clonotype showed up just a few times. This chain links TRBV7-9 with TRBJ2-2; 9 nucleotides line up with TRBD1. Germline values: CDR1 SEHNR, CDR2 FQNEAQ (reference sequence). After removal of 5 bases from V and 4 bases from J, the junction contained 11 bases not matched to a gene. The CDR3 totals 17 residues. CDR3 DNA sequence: TGTGCCAGCAGCCCTCCGGACAGGGGATTAATCACCGGGGAGCTGTTTTTT. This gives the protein CASSPPDRGLITGELFF.